This T cell receptor beta chain was identified in a study of shared clonotypes between healthy human individuals. Broader study findings: The genetic and exposure-history diversity represented was limited by few donors. The authors expected sequencing depth to affect clonotype sharing among donors. Estimated richness values were generally larger in naive subsets than in memory subsets.

A remark on this clone: The antigen remains undetermined.

Genomic DNA from each subset was divided evenly over several immunoSEQ plates. The method was immunoSEQ multiplex PCR; TCRdb's version includes in-frame clones alone and lacks a portion of them. The table includes over a million clones, roughly 98% detected once. The sample consisted of naive CD4+ T cells sorted from blood. The subset here: CD45RA+ positively selected. The TCR comes from a man younger than 45 in good health.

The CDR3, as DNA: TGTGCCTGGAGTGTATCAGGGATCTACGAGCAGTACTTC. This encodes CAWSVSGIYEQYF. The V call is TRBV30, the J call TRBJ2-7, with a possible D match to TRBD1 (5 bases). Germline CDR1 is GTSNPN and CDR2 is SVGIG (reference sequence). V was shortened by 0 bases and J by 3 bases, with 9 bases between the two germline ends. The CDR3 runs 13 residues.